A single sample gave rise to the 19 T cell receptor beta chains below, sequenced in a study of blood T cells in healthy people across ages. Sample-barcoded 5' priming and a J-beta primer mix drove a second PCR of roughly 6 to 12 cycles. TCRdb redid the calling of the 5' RACE reads with MiXCR, one entry per CDR3 protein. Of 2 million or so distinct CDR3 sequences in the sample, about 49% are singletons; the top ten hold 2.1%. Sequencing was performed on blood. The receptors derive from a woman between 40 and 50 years old in good health.

The table lists this clonotype with many counts. The chain has TRBV11-2 and TRBJ2-5; possibly TRBD1 for D (5 bases). CDR3 size: 15 residues. The germline gives CDR1 SGHAT, CDR2 FQNNGV. V lost 2 bases to trimming and J lost 1 base, with 11 bases between them. The CDR3 sequence: CASSLSTGPQETQYF. As DNA, the CDR3 is TGTGCCAGCAGCTTATCCACAGGACCCCAAGAGACCCAGTACTTC.

The chain recombines TRBV20-1 with TRBJ2-7, with 8 bases identical to TRBD1. The DNA end is more similar to TRBJ2-5, so the J call may be wrong. The CDR3 is made up of 14 amino acids. Germline V lookup: CDR1 DFQATT, CDR2 SNEGSKA (reference sequence). The chain's CDR3 is CSASAQGDRETQYF. The CDR3 DNA reads as TGCAGTGCTAGCGCACAGGGGGATCGAGAGACCCAGTACTTC.

The rearrangement joins TRBV2 to TRBJ2-1; D remains ambiguous. The CDR3 covers 12 residues. V lost 2 bases to trimming and J lost 6 bases, with 5 bases between them. From germline, CDR1 is SNHLY and CDR2 FYNNEI. CDR3 in amino acids: CASSEWRNEQFF. The CDR3, as DNA: TGTGCCAGCAGTGAATGGCGCAATGAGCAGTTCTTC.

This chain links TRBV4-3 with TRBJ2-3; 8 positions agree with TRBD1. Germline-derived CDR1 and CDR2 are LGHNA and YSLEER. V lost 0 bases to trimming and J lost 4 bases; unmatched junction nucleotides: 6. The CDR3 is 16 residues long. The CDR3 DNA reads as TGCGCCAGCAGCCAAGACTACAGGGGGACCGCAGATACGCAGTATTTT. Its protein product is CASSQDYRGTADTQYF.

The chain carries TRBV10-3 and TRBJ2-1, with TRBD2 identical over 7 bases. Germline CDR1 ENHRY, CDR2 SYGVKD. The CDR3 has 12 amino acids. With V trimmed by 5 bases and J by 8 bases, 3 bases remained unmatched. The CDR3 bases are TGTGCCATCAGTCAAACTAGCGATGAGCAGTTCTTC. Its protein is CAISQTSDEQFF.

CDR3 sequence: CASSSVTSGQGASYEQYF. Here the CDR3 DNA reads TGTGCCAGCAGCTCAGTCACCTCAGGACAGGGAGCCTCCTACGAGCAGTACTTC. The rearrangement joins TRBV7-4 to TRBJ2-7, with 8 bases that match TRBD1. This CDR3 is 18 amino acids long. The V and J ends lost 4 bases and 0 bases, in that order; junction bases with no gene match: 14. Germline-derived CDR1 and CDR2 are SGHVT and SQSDAQ. The whole variable domain, remainder taken from reference TRBV7-4 and TRBJ2-7, is GAGVSQSPRYKVAKRGRDVALRCDSISGHVTLYWYRQTLGQGSEVLTYSQSDAQRDKSGRPSGRFSAERPERSVSTLKIQRTEQGDSAVYLCASSSVTSGQGASYEQYFGPGTRLTVT.

This clonotype was seen a few times. This chain joins TRBV3-1 and TRBJ2-7, with no clear D. The germline V and J ends were trimmed by 4 bases and 0 bases, with 7 bases remaining between them. The CDR3 runs to 13 residues. CDR1 and CDR2 from the germline V gene are LGHDT and YNNKEL (reference sequence). The CDR3 protein is CASSRALSYEQYF. CDR3 DNA: TGTGCCAGCAGCCGGGCCCTCTCCTACGAGCAGTACTTC.

V and J are TRBV7-2 and TRBJ2-1; weak D call: TRBD2 (5 bases). The CDR3 length is 14 residues. Germline lookup yields CDR1 SGHTA and CDR2 FQGNSA. Trimming took 2 bases from V and 6 from J, leaving 11 bases between them. CDR3 sequence: CASSLSGSTNEQFF. The CDR3 DNA reads as TGTGCCAGCAGCTTAAGCGGTAGCACCAATGAGCAGTTCTTC.

Only a few counts were recorded for this clonotype. The chain recombines TRBV28 with TRBJ2-7; D not certain. The CDR3 length is 12 residues. Trimming removed 5 bases at V and 7 bases at J, with 12 bases between. Germline CDR1 MDHEN, CDR2 SYDVKM. The CDR3 is CASSLHPVEQYF. In DNA, the CDR3 is TGTGCCAGCAGTCTACACCCCGTTGAGCAGTACTTC.

The chain is built from TRBV25-1 and TRBJ2-5; no reliable D call. This CDR3 has 12 amino acids. V lost 11 bases and J 1 base, leaving 11 bases between the germline ends. From germline, CDR1 is MGHDK and CDR2 SYGVNS. For the CDR3, the DNA is TGTGCCGCCTCAGTGGCCCAAGAGACCCAGTACTTC. Protein product: CAASVAQETQYF.

The gene calls are TRBV7-2 and TRBJ2-4, with D possibly matching TRBD2 (7 bases). The J call may be wrong; the DNA end is better matched by TRBJ2-7. Per germline, CDR1 SGHTA and CDR2 FQGNSA. This CDR3 is built from 16 residues. The CDR3 nucleotides are TGTGCCAGCAGCTTAGAATCTAGGGGGGGTACCTACGAGCAGTACTTC. It encodes CASSLESRGGTYEQYF.

The chain couples TRBV10-1 to TRBJ2-4, with unresolved D. V shed 1 base and J shed 7 bases, with 14 bases lying between them. This CDR3 spans 15 amino acids. In germline, CDR1 is WNHNN, CDR2 SYGVQD (reference sequence). CDR3 nucleotides: TGCGCCAGCAGTGAGTGGGGTAGCTCTGGGAACATTCAGTACTTC. The encoded protein is CASSEWGSSGNIQYF.

The chain links TRBV10-1 to TRBJ2-5; maybe TRBD1 (7 bases). Germline lookup yields CDR1 WNHNN and CDR2 SYGVQD (reference sequence). The CDR3 spans 17 residues. The V and J ends lost 0 bases and 2 bases respectively, with 16 bases between them. This CDR3 reads CASSESSAGGSQETQYF. CDR3 coding DNA: TGCGCCAGCAGTGAGTCGTCGGCAGGGGGGAGTCAAGAGACCCAGTACTTC.

This clonotype was observed a handful of times. The J gene is TRBJ2-7, the V gene TRBV6-5, with 8 bases identical to TRBD1. CDR3 length equals 15 residues. The germline gives CDR1 MNHEY, CDR2 SVGAGI. The ends lost 5 bases at V and 3 bases at J; junction bases unmatched: 9. CDR3 DNA: TGTGCCAGCAGTCCTGGACAGGGTACGAACTACGAGCAGTACTTC. Protein sequence: CASSPGQGTNYEQYF.

The J gene is TRBJ2-3, the V gene TRBV10-1; 8 nucleotides match TRBD2. There are 18 residues in the CDR3. With 3 bases clipped from V and 1 base from J, the junction kept 12 bases outside the gene matches. The germline V gene has CDR1 WNHNN and CDR2 SYGVQD (reference sequence). CDR3 loop: CASSDLRGGRVGTDTQYF. Here the CDR3 DNA reads TGCGCCAGCAGTGATTTACGCGGGGGGAGGGTCGGCACAGATACGCAGTATTTT.

The CDR3 here is CASLGRGAKNIQYF. The CDR3 DNA follows: TGTGCCAGCCTAGGAAGGGGAGCCAAAAACATTCAGTACTTC. The genes are TRBV6-1 and TRBJ2-4; maybe TRBD1 (5 bases). This CDR3 comprises 14 residues. V lost 8 bases and J lost 0, with 11 bases in between. Per germline, CDR1 MNHNS and CDR2 SASEGT.

There are a few counts of this clonotype. The V and J genes are TRBV6-1 and TRBJ2-5, with D perhaps being TRBD1 or TRBD2 (5 bases each). The CDR3 has 16 amino acids. Germline-derived CDR1 and CDR2 are MNHNS and SASEGT. Trimming pared 8 bases from V and 1 base from J, leaving 20 bases between. CDR3 amino acids: CASGWGIGHSQETQYF. In DNA form, the CDR3 reads TGTGCCAGCGGCTGGGGGATTGGGCATTCCCAAGAGACCCAGTACTTC.

The J gene is TRBJ2-1, the V gene TRBV4-2; TRBD1 matches 10 bases. The CDR3 totals 17 residues. V was pared by 3 bases and J by 5 bases, with 10 bases of the junction left unmatched. The germline gives CDR1 LGHNA, CDR2 YNFKEQ. The CDR3 nucleotides are TGTGCCAGCAGCCAGAGGGGGGGACAGGGGTTGCACAATGAGCAGTTCTTC. It yields the protein CASSQRGGQGLHNEQFF.

The chain is built from TRBV27 and TRBJ1-2, with TRBD1 identical over 7 bases. CDR3 length equals 16 residues. CDR1 is MNHEY and CDR2 is SMNVEV in the germline V gene (reference sequence). V lost 5 bases, J lost 3 bases, and 12 bases stayed unmatched. Written as DNA, the CDR3 is TGTGCCAGCAGTCTACGCCAGGGGGGCAGGGACTATGGCTACACCTTC. Encoded protein: CASSLRQGGRDYGYTF.